This TCR beta chain was identified in a study of cytomegalovirus exposure and HLA in healthy donors. Study-wide points: Later analysis associated a missense DCLRE1C variant with TCR beta V- and J-gene trimming. Later analysis suggested links between common viral pathogens and several top significant clusters. Immune exposure was documented only through CMV serostatus.

V gave up 1 base and J gave up 1 base, with 6 bases separating them. Germline V CDR1 and CDR2: SGHDT, YYEEEE. CDR3 length equals 13 residues. This clone was detected many times. Antigen: not known. In the PCR, 60 Vbeta and 13 Jbeta primers were used. Clones were read by immunoSEQ multiplex PCR, and TCRdb kept only the in-frame ones, dropping some. The sample lists roughly 120,000 clones; roughly 80% were seen once. This receptor was taken from a man younger than 40 in good health and CMV-seropositive. Sequencing was done on a sample of PBMCs. The chain combines TRBV5-6 with TRBJ2-7; D is possibly TRBD1 (5 bases). CDR3 loop: CASSLQGSYEQYV. The CDR3 bases are TGTGCCAGCAGCTTGCAGGGATCCTACGAGCAGTACGTC.